A selection of T cell receptor beta chains follows, all from one sample in a study of blood T cell repertoires in COVID-19. Method: immunoSEQ multiplex PCR; TCRdb's copy keeps in-frame clones and lacks some. This sample has some 230,000 clones, with roughly 89% found just once. The specimen sequenced was peripheral blood. Receptors were obtained from a man younger than 40 who had recovered from COVID-19. CDR3s include the opening cysteine and the closing phenylalanine or tryptophan. A D gene is named only where the DNA matches it firmly. Expanded clones get a size class; other rows say once, few or many, or leave the size out.

v_call: TRBV21-1
j_call: TRBJ1-4
d_call: -
clone_size: -
cdr3_aa: CASSFRDRAPWATNEKLFF
cdr3_nt: TGTGCCAGCAGTTTCAGGGACAGGGCCCCCTGGGCAACTAATGAAAAACTGTTTTTT

v_call: TRBV30
j_call: TRBJ2-7
d_call: TRBD2
clone_size: -
cdr3_aa: CAWEAGGSYEQYF
cdr3_nt: TGTGCCTGGGAGGCGGGGGGCTCCTACGAGCAGTACTTC

v_call: TRBV3-1/TRBV3-2
j_call: TRBJ2-3
d_call: -
clone_size: -
cdr3_aa: CASSQAGVSTDTQYF
cdr3_nt: TGTGCCAGCAGCCAAGCCGGGGTTAGCACAGATACGCAGTATTTT

v_call: TRBV4-3
j_call: TRBJ2-7
d_call: -
clone_size: -
cdr3_aa: CASSQGLAGREQYF
cdr3_nt: TGCGCCAGCAGCCAAGGATTGGCAGGTCGGGAGCAGTACTTC

v_call: TRBV11-2
j_call: TRBJ2-3
d_call: TRBD1
clone_size: -
cdr3_aa: CASSIQGFTDTQYF
cdr3_nt: TGTGCCAGCAGTATACAGGGGTTCACAGATACGCAGTATTTT

v_call: TRBV25-1
j_call: TRBJ1-6
d_call: -
clone_size: -
cdr3_aa: CASGEDVGTPKTSLHF
cdr3_nt: TGTGCCAGCGGGGAAGACGTGGGGACTCCAAAAACCTCCCTCCACTTT

v_call: TRBV20-1
j_call: TRBJ1-2
d_call: -
clone_size: few
cdr3_aa: CSKGEEGGYTF
cdr3_nt: TGCAGCAAAGGGGAGGAGGGAGGCTACACCTTC

v_call: TRBV24-1
j_call: TRBJ1-1
d_call: -
clone_size: -
cdr3_aa: CATSDPGGHTEAFF
cdr3_nt: TGTGCCACCAGTGACCCGGGGGGGCACACTGAAGCTTTCTTT

v_call: TRBV7-2
j_call: TRBJ1-5
d_call: -
clone_size: -
cdr3_aa: CASSLAVYGQPQHF
cdr3_nt: TGTGCCAGCAGCTTAGCGGTTTACGGTCAGCCCCAGCATTTT

v_call: TRBV11-2
j_call: TRBJ1-3
d_call: -
clone_size: -
cdr3_aa: CASSLFGRGSGNTIYF
cdr3_nt: TGTGCCAGCAGCTTATTCGGCAGGGGCTCTGGAAACACCATATATTTT

v_call: TRBV6-4
j_call: TRBJ2-1
d_call: TRBD2
clone_size: few
cdr3_aa: CASSDSGEGEQFF
cdr3_nt: TGTGCCAGCAGTGACTCTGGGGAGGGTGAGCAGTTCTTC

v_call: TRBV5-1
j_call: TRBJ1-2
d_call: TRBD1
clone_size: -
cdr3_aa: CASSFTLDRGRWNGYTF
cdr3_nt: TGCGCCAGCAGCTTCACTTTGGACAGGGGGCGATGGAATGGCTACACCTTC

v_call: TRBV7-2
j_call: TRBJ1-2
d_call: TRBD1
clone_size: -
cdr3_aa: CASSLASGQNYGYTF
cdr3_nt: TGTGCCAGCAGCTTGGCGTCGGGACAGAACTATGGCTACACCTTC

v_call: TRBV6-4
j_call: TRBJ2-1
d_call: -
clone_size: -
cdr3_aa: CASSEGVGEQFF
cdr3_nt: TGTGCCAGCAGTGAAGGGGTGGGTGAGCAGTTCTTC

v_call: TRBV12-3/TRBV12-4
j_call: TRBJ2-4
d_call: -
clone_size: -
cdr3_aa: CASSPARNIQYF
cdr3_nt: TGTGCCAGCAGTCCTGCTAGGAACATTCAGTACTTC

v_call: TRBV27
j_call: TRBJ1-1
d_call: TRBD1
clone_size: -
cdr3_aa: CASSYRGRDTEAFF
cdr3_nt: TGTGCCAGCAGTTACAGGGGGCGCGATACTGAAGCTTTCTTT

v_call: TRBV7-2
j_call: TRBJ2-1
d_call: -
clone_size: -
cdr3_aa: CASSLVRAVDEQFF
cdr3_nt: TGTGCCAGCAGCTTAGTGCGGGCCGTCGATGAGCAGTTCTTC

v_call: TRBV5-6
j_call: TRBJ2-3
d_call: TRBD2
clone_size: once
cdr3_aa: CASSLRGGGTDTQYF
cdr3_nt: TGTGCCAGCAGCTTGCGGGGGGGAGGCACAGATACGCAGTATTTT

v_call: TRBV7-2
j_call: TRBJ1-2
d_call: TRBD1
clone_size: -
cdr3_aa: CASSLVGQGAGYTF
cdr3_nt: TGTGCCAGCAGCTTAGTGGGACAGGGGGCGGGCTACACCTTC

v_call: TRBV27
j_call: TRBJ1-1
d_call: TRBD1
clone_size: once
cdr3_aa: CASSSTGSLNTEAFF
cdr3_nt: TGTGCCAGCAGTTCGACAGGGAGTCTGAACACTGAAGCTTTCTTT

v_call: TRBV18
j_call: TRBJ2-1
d_call: -
clone_size: -
cdr3_aa: CASHAAGLFGQFF
cdr3_nt: TGTGCCAGTCACGCGGCTGGCCTCTTCGGGCAGTTCTTC

v_call: TRBV3-1/TRBV3-2
j_call: TRBJ1-2
d_call: -
clone_size: -
cdr3_aa: CASSQGGTITGYTF
cdr3_nt: TGTGCCAGCAGCCAAGGAGGGACAATAACAGGCTACACCTTC

v_call: TRBV10-1
j_call: TRBJ1-1
d_call: -
clone_size: few
cdr3_aa: CASSESRGTEAFF
cdr3_nt: TGCGCCAGCAGTGAGTCGCGGGGGACTGAAGCTTTCTTT

v_call: TRBV6-5
j_call: TRBJ1-5
d_call: -
clone_size: -
cdr3_aa: CASSYTIPSNQPQHF
cdr3_nt: TGTGCCAGCAGTTACACTATCCCCAGCAATCAGCCCCAGCATTTT

v_call: TRBV24-1
j_call: TRBJ1-2
d_call: -
clone_size: -
cdr3_aa: CATSQDNYGYTF
cdr3_nt: TGTGCCACAAGCCAGGATAACTATGGCTACACCTTC

v_call: TRBV29-1
j_call: TRBJ1-5
d_call: -
clone_size: once
cdr3_aa: CSVVTGVTGNQPQHF
cdr3_nt: TGCAGCGTTGTAACAGGAGTAACGGGCAATCAGCCCCAGCATTTT

v_call: TRBV28
j_call: TRBJ1-4
d_call: TRBD1
clone_size: -
cdr3_aa: CASTPLGTGGLFF
cdr3_nt: TGTGCCAGCACCCCGCTGGGGACAGGGGGACTGTTTTTT

v_call: TRBV29-1
j_call: TRBJ2-2
d_call: TRBD2
clone_size: once
cdr3_aa: CSGIAGLNTGELFF
cdr3_nt: TGCAGCGGTATAGCGGGGCTGAACACCGGGGAGCTGTTTTTT

v_call: TRBV2
j_call: TRBJ1-2
d_call: -
clone_size: -
cdr3_aa: CASREGQLDYGYTF
cdr3_nt: TGTGCCAGCAGGGAGGGGCAGCTCGACTATGGCTACACCTTC

v_call: TRBV29-1
j_call: TRBJ1-1
d_call: -
clone_size: -
cdr3_aa: CSYLVGGNTEAFF
cdr3_nt: TGCAGCTACCTCGTGGGGGGGAACACTGAAGCTTTCTTT

v_call: TRBV18
j_call: TRBJ1-4
d_call: -
clone_size: -
cdr3_aa: CASSPRHATNEKLFF
cdr3_nt: TGTGCCAGCTCACCGCGACATGCAACTAATGAAAAACTGTTTTTT

v_call: TRBV5-1
j_call: TRBJ2-1
d_call: TRBD2
clone_size: -
cdr3_aa: CASSSRTLSGGRGNEQFF
cdr3_nt: TGCGCCAGCAGCTCCCGTACTTTAAGCGGGGGGAGAGGCAATGAGCAGTTCTTC

v_call: TRBV7-2
j_call: TRBJ1-1
d_call: -
clone_size: -
cdr3_aa: CASRINGGENTEAFF
cdr3_nt: TGTGCCAGCCGAATAAACGGGGGGGAGAACACTGAAGCTTTCTTT

v_call: TRBV11-2
j_call: TRBJ1-4
d_call: -
clone_size: -
cdr3_aa: CASSSDHGSEKLFF
cdr3_nt: TGTGCCAGCAGCTCAGACCACGGGAGTGAAAAACTGTTTTTT

v_call: TRBV5-1
j_call: TRBJ1-2
d_call: -
clone_size: -
cdr3_aa: CASSSGGSYGYTF
cdr3_nt: TGCGCCAGCAGCAGTGGAGGAAGCTATGGCTACACCTTC

v_call: TRBV18
j_call: TRBJ2-5
d_call: TRBD1
clone_size: -
cdr3_aa: CASSPLEGAQETQYF
cdr3_nt: TGTGCCAGCTCACCCCTAGAGGGGGCCCAAGAGACCCAGTACTTC

v_call: TRBV7-8
j_call: TRBJ2-1
d_call: TRBD2
clone_size: -
cdr3_aa: CASSPFLAGAGNEQFF
cdr3_nt: TGTGCCAGCAGCCCCTTCCTAGCGGGGGCCGGCAATGAGCAGTTCTTC

v_call: TRBV5-6
j_call: TRBJ2-7
d_call: -
clone_size: few
cdr3_aa: CASSLAQEDEQYF
cdr3_nt: TGTGCCAGCAGCTTGGCGCAGGAGGACGAGCAGTACTTC

v_call: TRBV6-2/TRBV6-3
j_call: TRBJ1-5
d_call: -
clone_size: -
cdr3_aa: CASSYSSGGQGQPQHF
cdr3_nt: TGTGCCAGCAGTTACTCGAGCGGGGGGCAGGGTCAGCCCCAGCATTTT

v_call: TRBV5-8
j_call: TRBJ2-1
d_call: TRBD2
clone_size: -
cdr3_aa: CAAGLAGGHYNEQFF
cdr3_nt: TGTGCGGCAGGGCTAGCGGGGGGTCACTACAATGAGCAGTTCTTC

v_call: TRBV9
j_call: TRBJ2-1
d_call: -
clone_size: -
cdr3_aa: CASSVAGSYNEQFF
cdr3_nt: TGTGCCAGCAGCGTTGCAGGGTCTTACAATGAGCAGTTCTTC

v_call: TRBV14
j_call: TRBJ1-4
d_call: -
clone_size: -
cdr3_aa: CASGGPLNEKLFF
cdr3_nt: TGTGCCAGCGGCGGTCCTCTTAATGAAAAACTGTTTTTT

v_call: TRBV13
j_call: TRBJ2-2
d_call: TRBD1
clone_size: few
cdr3_aa: CASRTRGPNTGELFF
cdr3_nt: TGTGCCAGTAGGACCAGGGGGCCAAACACCGGGGAGCTGTTTTTT

v_call: TRBV7-6
j_call: TRBJ2-2
d_call: TRBD1
clone_size: -
cdr3_aa: CASSLLQGGVNWELFF
cdr3_nt: TGTGCCAGCAGTTTACTACAGGGGGGCGTTAACTGGGAGCTGTTTTTT

v_call: TRBV29-1
j_call: TRBJ1-2
d_call: TRBD1
clone_size: once
cdr3_aa: CSVLRTGDSYGYTF
cdr3_nt: TGCAGCGTCCTCCGGACAGGGGACTCCTATGGCTACACCTTC

v_call: TRBV19
j_call: TRBJ1-2
d_call: -
clone_size: -
cdr3_aa: CASSTNGYGYTF
cdr3_nt: TGTGCCAGTAGTACCAACGGCTATGGCTACACCTTC